Below, 17 T cell receptor beta chains from the same sample are listed, as sequenced in a study of T cells after yellow fever vaccination. TCRdb itself ran the 5' RACE reads through MiXCR, one entry per CDR3 protein. Of around 310,000 distinct CDR3 sequences listed, about 4% are singletons. The sequencing used PBMCs, collected 5 days after the yellow fever booster vaccination. The receptors were sampled from a man in his late teens or twenties who received the YFV17D yellow fever vaccine.

This clonotype has at least ten counts. This sequence joins TRBV20-1 and TRBJ1-1; tentatively, D is TRBD1 (5 bases). This CDR3 spans 14 amino acids. V was pared by 2 bases and J by 4 bases, with 14 bases between. Germline CDR1 and CDR2: DFQATT and SNEGSKA (reference sequence). CDR3 sequence reads: CSARRRGPSTEAFF. Here the CDR3 DNA reads TGCAGTGCTAGACGGCGGGGCCCGAGCACTGAAGCTTTCTTT.

The J gene is TRBJ2-3, the V gene TRBV5-1; D not certain. The CDR3 loop spans 15 amino acids. The germline gives CDR1 SGHRS, CDR2 YFSETQ. V lost 4 bases and J lost 3, with 15 bases in between. The CDR3 DNA is TGCGCCAGCAGCCGAACACCCGGGTCGACAGATACGCAGTATTTT. Translating gives CASSRTPGSTDTQYF.

This clonotype showed up just a few times. The V and J genes are TRBV4-2 and TRBJ1-2, with TRBD1 identical over 7 bases. The CDR3 has 13 amino acids. The germline gives CDR1 LGHNA, CDR2 YNFKEQ. V lost 0 bases, J lost 14 bases, and 9 bases stayed unmatched. CDR3 residues: CASSQDHDREYTF. CDR3 DNA sequence: TGTGCCAGCAGCCAAGATCACGACAGGGAGTATACCTTC.

With regard to this clonotype: This clone may be a read error of a much larger clone one base away. The CDR3 is CASSQDLDRDNTPLHF. The DNA for the CDR3 is TGTGCCAGCAGCCAAGATCTGGACAGGGATAATACACCCCTCCACTTT. The chain links TRBV4-2 to TRBJ1-6; TRBD1 agrees at 8 bases. This CDR3 comprises 16 residues. Germline V lookup: CDR1 LGHNA, CDR2 YNFKEQ.

In its sample, this clonotype was seen many times. The V gene is TRBV18, the J gene TRBJ2-5; D unclear. CDR3 length equals 13 residues. The germline CDR1 and CDR2 sequences are KGHSH and LQKENI. V was clipped by 4 bases and J by 1 base, with 7 bases between them. CDR3 in amino acids: CASSRDIQETQYF. The CDR3 DNA is TGTGCCAGCTCACGCGACATCCAAGAGACCCAGTACTTC.

The chain links TRBV6-5 to TRBJ1-1; 7 bases are a match to TRBD1. V shed 0 bases, J shed 1 base, and the junction held 14 bases outside the gene matches. The CDR3 consists of 19 residues. The germline V gene encodes CDR1 MNHEY and CDR2 SVGAGI. In nucleotides, the CDR3 is TGTGCCAGCAGTTACTCCGTGGTAGGGGCGACAGGGAAGAACACTGAAGCTTTCTTT. Protein: CASSYSVVGATGKNTEAFF.

The sample holds many counts of this clonotype. The V and J genes are TRBV5-5 and TRBJ1-5; D unresolved. CDR1 and CDR2 (germline): SGHKS, YYEKEE (reference sequence). V was shortened by 4 bases and J by 8 bases, with 22 bases between the two germline ends. The CDR3 is made up of 16 amino acids. The CDR3 region has the DNA TGTGCCAGCAGCCACTCCGGGTGGGGTTCTCGCGAGCCCCAGCATTTT. Translating it yields CASSHSGWGSREPQHF.

This clonotype was recorded at least ten times. The chain combines TRBV20-1 with TRBJ1-2; D is uncertain. Trimming removed 5 bases from V and 3 bases from J, with 10 bases in between. Looked up from germline, CDR1 is DFQATT and CDR2 is SNEGSKA (reference sequence). This CDR3 contains 12 residues. CDR3 coding DNA: TGCAGTGCTGGCGACGGGTACTATGGCTACACCTTC. It specifies CSAGDGYYGYTF.

This rearrangement joins TRBV20-1 to TRBJ1-2; tentative D call: TRBD1 (5 bases). Germline assignment: CDR1 DFQATT and CDR2 SNEGSKA (reference sequence). The CDR3 is 14 residues long. V lost 1 base, J lost 3 bases, and 12 bases lay in between. The CDR3 DNA is TGCAGTGCTAGAGCTGCCCTGGGGCACTATGGCTACACCTTC. Translated: CSARAALGHYGYTF.

This clonotype was counted many times. The rearrangement uses TRBV18 and TRBJ1-5; weak D call: TRBD1 (5 bases). CDR3 length equals 15 residues. The V end lost 3 bases, the J end lost 7 bases, and 16 bases lay between the germline ends. Per germline, CDR1 KGHSH and CDR2 LQKENI. CDR3 residues: CASSPKVGAGQPQHF. For the CDR3, the DNA is TGTGCCAGCTCACCTAAAGTTGGGGCCGGGCAGCCCCAGCATTTT.

The rearrangement uses TRBV15 and TRBJ2-3, with unresolved D. Germline V gene lookup returns CDR1 LNHNV and CDR2 YYDKDF (reference sequence). This CDR3 has 14 residues. Trimming took 9 bases from V and 6 from J, leaving 19 bases between them. CDR3 protein: CATAAEPSTDTQYF. The CDR3, as DNA: TGTGCCACGGCAGCTGAACCAAGTACGGATACGCAGTATTTT.

The chain links TRBV7-9 to TRBJ2-3; 8 bases match TRBD1. V shed 5 bases and J 6 bases; nucleotides not matched to a gene: 7. In germline, CDR1 is SEHNR, CDR2 FQNEAQ (reference sequence). The CDR3 is made up of 14 amino acids. The CDR3: CASSRDRTPDTQYF. The CDR3, as DNA: TGTGCCAGCAGCCGGGACAGGACCCCCGATACGCAGTATTTT.

The chain is built from TRBV9 and TRBJ2-4; TRBD2 matches 12 bases. V dropped 2 bases and J dropped 0; count of bases not matched to a gene: 6. This CDR3 has 18 amino acids. The germline gives CDR1 SGDLS, CDR2 YYNGEE. As DNA, the CDR3 is TGTGCCAGCAGCGTCTGGCCTAGCGGGGGGGAAGCCAAAAACATTCAGTACTTC. It encodes CASSVWPSGGEAKNIQYF.

This clonotype has at least ten counts. This rearrangement joins TRBV20-1 to TRBJ2-2, with no clear D. The CDR3 sequence is 12 residues long. CDR1 is DFQATT, CDR2 SNEGSKA, per germline (reference sequence). V was clipped by 2 bases and J by 6 bases, with 7 bases between them. CDR3 sequence: CSARKAAGELFF. DNA for the CDR3: TGCAGTGCTAGAAAGGCTGCCGGGGAGCTGTTTTTT.

The chain couples TRBV18 to TRBJ1-5; the D gene is possibly TRBD1 (6 bases). The V gene's germline CDR1 is KGHSH and CDR2 LQKENI. CDR3 length equals 14 residues. V lost 2 bases and J lost 7, with 12 bases in between. The CDR3 sequence is CASSPSGEKQPQHF. The CDR3 DNA sequence: TGTGCCAGCTCACCATCAGGGGAGAAACAGCCCCAGCATTTT.

This clonotype has only a few counts. The chain couples TRBV5-1 to TRBJ2-3, with D uncertain. Trimming removed 0 bases from V and 8 bases from J, with 13 bases in between. There are 14 residues in the CDR3. Germline values: CDR1 SGHRS, CDR2 YFSETQ. The CDR3 loop is CASSLESGPRTQYF. The CDR3 nucleotides are TGCGCCAGCAGCTTGGAGTCAGGCCCCCGTACGCAGTATTTT.

This clonotype was seen a few times. The rearrangement links TRBV5-4 to TRBJ2-1, with 10 positions matching TRBD2. The CDR3 runs to 15 residues. Germline V lookup: CDR1 SGHNT, CDR2 YYREEE (reference sequence). Trimming removed 3 bases from V and 6 bases from J; junction bases left unmatched: 6. The CDR3 DNA sequence: TGTGCCAGCAGCTCCGATACTAGCGGGGCCAATGAGCAGTTCTTC. It codes for CASSSDTSGANEQFF.